Below are 20 T cell receptor beta chains sequenced from a single sample in a study of blood T cell repertoires in COVID-19. Generated by immunoSEQ multiplex PCR, the TCRdb table keeps only in-frame clones and is missing some. Of more than 35,000 clones in the sample, about 80% were seen once. The sample was peripheral blood. Receptor source: a woman at least 80 years old with acute or convalescent COVID-19.

The chain's CDR3 is CASSSIAGGGGTQYF. CDR3 DNA sequence: TGTGCCAGCAGTTCCATCGCCGGGGGGGGTGGTACGCAGTATTTT. The gene calls are TRBV6-6 and TRBJ2-3, with 8 bases fitting TRBD2. Germline values: CDR1 MNHNY, CDR2 SVGAGI (reference sequence). This CDR3 has 15 amino acids. The trim removed 4 bases at V and 8 bases at J, leaving 11 bases unmatched.

The chain carries TRBV19 and TRBJ1-1; 9 bases are shared with TRBD1. Germline assignment: CDR1 LNHDA and CDR2 SQIVND (reference sequence). V shed 7 bases and J 1 base; nucleotides not matched to a gene: 13. The CDR3 is 17 amino acids. The DNA of the CDR3 is TGTGCCAGTAATCAACCGGGACAGGGCCAACCGAACACTGAAGCTTTCTTT. Translating gives CASNQPGQGQPNTEAFF.

The chain combines TRBV28 with TRBJ1-2; weak D call: TRBD1 (5 bases). This CDR3 has 13 residues. Germline CDR1 reads MDHEN; CDR2 reads SYDVKM. Trimming took 6 bases from V and 4 from J, leaving 12 bases between them. The CDR3 nucleotides are TGTGCCAGCAGCCGGGGGAGGAGCTATGGCTACACCTTC. This codes for CASSRGRSYGYTF.

The V gene is TRBV20-1, the J gene TRBJ2-3; 7 nucleotides align to TRBD2. Trimming cost V 3 bases and J 5 bases; bases outside gene matches: 5. Germline V gives CDR1 DFQATT, CDR2 SNEGSKA (reference sequence). The CDR3 sequence is 13 residues long. DNA of the CDR3: TGCAGTGCTAGTCTGGGGAGGGAAGATACGCAGTATTTT. It translates to CSASLGREDTQYF.

The DNA of the CDR3 is TGTGCCAGTAGTACCCAAAGGGGACTAGCGAAATTCTTC. Its translation: CASSTQRGLAKFF. J is TRBJ2-1 and V is TRBV19; TRBD2 matches at 10 bases. V lost 4 bases, J lost 16 bases, and 10 bases stayed unmatched. There are 13 residues in the CDR3. Germline V gene sequence: CDR1 LNHDA, CDR2 SQIVND (reference sequence).

Written as DNA, the CDR3 is TGTGCCAGCAGCTCGACAGCAAACTACGAGCAGTACTTC. Translated: CASSSTANYEQYF. J is TRBJ2-7 and V is TRBV7-8, with D possibly being TRBD1 (5 bases). Trimming left V 4 bases short and J 3 bases short, with 10 bases between. CDR3 length: 13 amino acids. Germline lookup yields CDR1 SGHVS and CDR2 FQNEAQ. Full variable domain (remainder filled in from reference TRBV7-8 and TRBJ2-7): GAGVSQSPRYKVAKRGQDVALRCDPISGHVSLFWYQQALGQGPEFLTYFQNEAQLDKSGLPSDRFFAERPEGSVSTLKIQRTQQEDSAVYLCASSSTANYEQYFGPGTRLTVT.

V gene TRBV19 combines with J gene TRBJ1-4; no reliable D call. V was cut by 4 bases and J by 8 bases, with 14 bases left in between. CDR3 length: 14 residues. From germline, CDR1 is LNHDA and CDR2 SQIVND (reference sequence). CDR3 bases: TGTGCCAGTAGTACACAACTTCCCGGGGAAAAACTGTTTTTT. Its translation: CASSTQLPGEKLFF. Based on the CDR3 plus reference TRBV19 and TRBJ1-4, the full variable domain is DGGITQSPKYLFRKEGQNVTLSCEQNLNHDAMYWYRQDPGQGLRLIYYSQIVNDFQKGDIAEGYSVSREKKESFPLTVTSAQKNPTAFYLCASSTQLPGEKLFFGSGTQLSVL.

This clone was observed many times. The gene calls are TRBV7-8 and TRBJ1-1; D is unclear. V lost 4 bases and J lost 6, with 12 bases in between. This CDR3 spans 13 amino acids. Per the germline V gene, CDR1 is SGHVS and CDR2 is FQNEAQ. The CDR3 loop reads CASSSLLEAEAFF. The DNA for the CDR3 is TGTGCCAGCAGCTCACTTCTCGAGGCTGAAGCTTTCTTT.

This rearrangement joins TRBV5-5 to TRBJ1-2; 7 bases agree with TRBD1. CDR1 is SGHKS and CDR2 is YYEKEE in the germline V gene (reference sequence). Trimming took 4 bases from V and 13 from J; bases not matched to a gene: 13. The CDR3 spans 13 residues. The CDR3 DNA is TGTGCCAGCAGCCCAGGACAGGAGGGACCAGCCACCTTC. Its translation: CASSPGQEGPATF.

The gene calls are TRBV30 and TRBJ2-3; no reliable D call. Trimming took 0 bases from V and 0 from J, leaving 13 bases between them. Looked up from germline, CDR1 is GTSNPN and CDR2 is SVGIG (reference sequence). CDR3 length: 16 amino acids. The CDR3 protein is CAWSVRRQVSTDTQYF. CDR3 DNA sequence: TGTGCCTGGAGTGTACGAAGGCAGGTCAGCACAGATACGCAGTATTTT. The whole variable domain, remainder taken from reference TRBV30 and TRBJ2-3, is SQTIHQWPATLVQPVGSPLSLECTVEGTSNPNLYWYRQAAGRGLQLLFYSVGIGQISSEVPQNLSASRPQDRQFILSSKKLLLSDSGFYLCAWSVRRQVSTDTQYFGPGTRLTVL.

The V call is TRBV18, the J call TRBJ2-3; D ambiguous. The germline gives CDR1 KGHSH, CDR2 LQKENI. Trimming left V 2 bases short and J 0 bases short, with 9 bases between. CDR3 size: 15 residues. The CDR3 protein is CASSPATMSTDTQYF. DNA of the CDR3: TGTGCCAGCTCACCAGCGACAATGAGCACAGATACGCAGTATTTT.

This clone has a handful of counts. The chain employs TRBV11-2 and TRBJ1-3; D perhaps matches TRBD1 (5 bases). Per the germline V gene, CDR1 is SGHAT and CDR2 is FQNNGV. The germline V and J ends were trimmed by 4 bases and 4 bases, with 8 bases remaining between them. This CDR3 comprises 13 residues. The CDR3 bases are TGTGCCAGCAGCTCGGGGGTGGGAAACACCATATATTTT. It translates to CASSSGVGNTIYF.

The V gene is TRBV7-9, the J gene TRBJ1-3, with 8 positions matching TRBD1. V shed 5 bases, J shed 9 bases, and the junction held 15 bases outside the gene matches. CDR1 SEHNR and CDR2 FQNEAQ come from the germline V gene (reference sequence). CDR3 length equals 16 residues. This CDR3 is CASSPPAGQGEGTIYF. The CDR3, as DNA: TGTGCCAGCAGCCCTCCCGCAGGACAGGGAGAGGGCACCATATATTTT.

This rearrangement joins TRBV19 to TRBJ1-4; D remains ambiguous. The germline V and J ends were trimmed by 5 bases and 6 bases, with 10 bases remaining between them. Germline V gene lookup returns CDR1 LNHDA and CDR2 SQIVND (reference sequence). The CDR3 is 13 amino acids. The CDR3, as DNA: TGTGCCAGTAGTTTCGGGAGAGATGAAAAACTGTTTTTT. This codes for CASSFGRDEKLFF.

The chain employs TRBV6-6 and TRBJ2-7, with TRBD1 identical over 9 bases. Germline assignment: CDR1 MNHNY and CDR2 SVGAGI (reference sequence). This CDR3 region has 14 residues. The V gene end was trimmed by 6 bases and the J gene end by 3 bases; junction bases not matched to a gene: 6. CDR3 bases: TGTGCCAGCAGCCGGGACAGGGATTTCTACGAGCAGTACTTC. Its translation is CASSRDRDFYEQYF.

The chain recombines TRBV29-1 with TRBJ2-3; TRBD2 agrees at 7 bases. Trimming took 3 bases from V and 2 from J; bases not matched to a gene: 5. Germline-derived CDR1 and CDR2 are SQVTM and ANQGSEA. The length of the CDR3 is 14 residues. CDR3 sequence: CSVDGGGNTDTQYF. The CDR3 nucleotides are TGCAGCGTTGATGGCGGGGGAAACACAGATACGCAGTATTTT.

This chain joins TRBV6-1 and TRBJ2-2; TRBD1 aligns across 8 bases. The CDR3 runs 15 residues. Germline values: CDR1 MNHNS, CDR2 SASEGT. Germline trimming cut 2 bases from V and 7 bases from J; bases unmatched to any gene: 6. The CDR3 spells CASSERQGAVGELFF. CDR3 coding DNA: TGTGCCAGCAGTGAAAGGCAGGGGGCAGTCGGGGAGCTGTTTTTT.

This clone appeared once. The CDR3 sequence: CASSPDGIGGQPQHF. The DNA of the CDR3 is TGTGCCAGCAGCCCGGACGGGATCGGGGGACAGCCCCAGCATTTT. The chain carries TRBV7-9 and TRBJ1-5; the D gene is possibly TRBD1 (5 bases). V lost 5 bases to trimming and J lost 7 bases, with 18 bases between them. CDR3 length equals 15 residues. CDR1 is SEHNR and CDR2 is FQNEAQ in the germline V gene (reference sequence).

The chain combines TRBV7-8 with TRBJ2-7; 10 nucleotides line up with TRBD1. This CDR3 region has 15 residues. Germline trimming cut 3 bases from V and 4 bases from J; bases unmatched to any gene: 6. Germline V gives CDR1 SGHVS, CDR2 FQNEAQ. CDR3: CASSFSGTGVYEQYF. DNA of the CDR3: TGTGCCAGCAGCTTTTCCGGGACAGGGGTTTACGAGCAGTACTTC.

A single count supports this clone. The chain uses TRBV18 and TRBJ1-1, with TRBD1 matching 7 bases. Germline CDR1 KGHSH, CDR2 LQKENI. Trimming at V came to 6 bases and at J to 11 bases, leaving 9 bases not matched to a gene. The CDR3 totals 12 residues. CDR3 in amino acids: CASSTRQGTAFF. The CDR3 DNA follows: TGTGCCAGCTCGACGAGACAGGGAACGGCTTTCTTT. Full variable domain (outside the CDR3, taken from reference TRBV18 and TRBJ1-1): NAGVMQNPRHLVRRRGQEARLRCSPMKGHSHVYWYRQLPEEGLKFMVYLQKENIIDESGMPKERFSAEFPKEGPSILRIQQVVRGDSAAYFCASSTRQGTAFFGQGTRLTVV.